This is a list of T cell receptor beta chains from one sample in a study of identical twins. TCRdb re-analysed the 5' RACE reads in MiXCR, keeping a single row per CDR3 protein. This table holds around 1.7 million distinct CDR3 sequences, around 33% found once. Sequenced: cord blood. These receptors all come from a newborn girl in good health. CDR3s leave out the opening cysteine and the closing phenylalanine or tryptophan.

v_gene | CDR3aa
TRBV5-1 | ASSLRLRPFSYEQY
TRBV21-1 | ASSKAPYNSRLH
TRBV25-1 | ASSGRGQRSYEQF
TRBV28 | ASVLAGAGSYNEQF
TRBV7-2 | ASSLRVMGQGHYGYT
TRBV5-1 | ASSWGHLALGTEAF
TRBV7-8 | ASSAPILGSSYNEQY
TRBV4-1 | ASSHEAGNQPQH
TRBV12-3/TRBV12-4 | ASSLRVAGANVLT
TRBV7-2 | ASSLPAWEQY
TRBV10-3 | AIVKNTEAF
TRBV9 | ASSTTPGRSNTEAF
TRBV9 | ASSPFGGTVETQY
TRBV18 | ASSRGARGADEQF
TRBV2 | ATAAGPNTGELF
TRBV7-2 | ASSLFWRKKSTDTQY
TRBV29-1 | SVVAGNQETQF
TRBV25-1 | ASRSMAGNSPLH
TRBV14 | ASSQFGRYT
TRBV20-1 | SARTRAGLGYNEQF
TRBV11-2 | ASSGRQSPYEQY
TRBV5-1 | ASSFSQPRGETQY
TRBV5-6 | ASSLGQLRLSSYNEQF
TRBV20-1 | SARDRLGNTGYT
TRBV5-1 | ASSLEGHGGNSPLH
TRBV3-1 | SSSQDSREIQEWKETQY
TRBV7-2 | ASSGIWPPGQGRYEQY
TRBV3-1 | ASSQVRLAGADTQY
TRBV16 | ASSQMGQMNTEAF
TRBV27 | ASSVGGTGAMNTEAF
TRBV6-5 | ASSYRWGGNGYT
TRBV19 | ASSIPGHTEAF
TRBV20-1 | SARKQDRGNSPLH
TRBV2 | ASSGTSGGLTGELF
TRBV20-1 | SAMGTPLSSYEQY
TRBV29-1 | SVESRGDQETQY
TRBV19 | ASSIGTSGDQPQH
TRBV30 | AWSVLLAKNIQY
TRBV3-1 | ASNPTSGPYDEQF